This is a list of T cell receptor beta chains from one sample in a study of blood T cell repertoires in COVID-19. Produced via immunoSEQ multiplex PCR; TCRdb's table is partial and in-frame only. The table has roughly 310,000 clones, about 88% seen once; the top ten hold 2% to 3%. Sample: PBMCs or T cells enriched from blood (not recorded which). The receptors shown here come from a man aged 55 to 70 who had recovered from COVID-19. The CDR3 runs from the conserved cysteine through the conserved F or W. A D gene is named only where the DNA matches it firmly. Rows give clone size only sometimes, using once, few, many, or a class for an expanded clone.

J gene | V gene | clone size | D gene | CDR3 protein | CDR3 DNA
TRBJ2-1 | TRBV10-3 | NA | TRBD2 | CAISEPGTISDEQFF | TGTGCCATCAGCGAACCCGGGACTATCTCGGATGAGCAGTTCTTC
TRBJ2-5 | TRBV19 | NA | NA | CASRSGGFQETQYF | TGTGCCAGTCGGTCAGGGGGGTTTCAAGAGACCCAGTACTTC
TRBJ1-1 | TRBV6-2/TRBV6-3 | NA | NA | CASSYSVLSGDTEAFF | TGTGCCAGCAGTTACTCGGTCCTCTCAGGGGACACTGAAGCTTTCTTT
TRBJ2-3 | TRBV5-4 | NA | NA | CASTLPGRLGTDTQYF | TGTGCCAGCACTCTGCCAGGGCGATTGGGCACAGATACGCAGTATTTT
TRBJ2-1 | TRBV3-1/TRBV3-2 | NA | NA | CASSNWTAYRNEQFF | TGTGCCAGCAGTAACTGGACAGCGTACAGGAATGAGCAGTTCTTC
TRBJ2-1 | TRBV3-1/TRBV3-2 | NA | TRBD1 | CASRLAQGSRNEQFF | TGTGCCAGCAGATTGGCACAGGGGTCAAGAAATGAGCAGTTCTTC
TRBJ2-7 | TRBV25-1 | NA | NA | CASSPRHAYEQYF | TGTGCCAGCAGTCCGAGACATGCCTACGAGCAGTACTTC
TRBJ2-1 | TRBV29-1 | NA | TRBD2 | CSVEGPEAGLTYNEQFF | TGCAGCGTTGAAGGGCCGGAAGCGGGGCTTACCTACAATGAGCAGTTCTTC
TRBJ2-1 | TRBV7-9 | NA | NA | CASSLGQGFDEQFF | TGTGCCAGCAGCTTAGGGCAGGGTTTCGATGAGCAGTTCTTC
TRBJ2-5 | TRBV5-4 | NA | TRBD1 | CASSGQTGEETQYF | TGTGCCAGCAGCGGGCAGACAGGGGAAGAGACCCAGTACTTC
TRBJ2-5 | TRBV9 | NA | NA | CASSPREGSEETQYF | TGTGCCAGCAGCCCCAGAGAGGGTTCGGAAGAGACCCAGTACTTC
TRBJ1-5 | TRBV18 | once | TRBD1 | CASSDRGPNQPQHF | TGTGCCAGCTCAGACAGGGGCCCTAATCAGCCCCAGCATTTT
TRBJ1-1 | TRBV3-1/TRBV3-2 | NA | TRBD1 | CASSTGGVARGTEAFF | TGTGCCAGCAGCACAGGGGGGGTGGCCCGTGGCACTGAAGCTTTCTTT
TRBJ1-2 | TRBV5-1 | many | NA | CASSVTDPNYGYTF | TGCGCCAGCAGCGTGACAGACCCTAACTATGGCTACACCTTC
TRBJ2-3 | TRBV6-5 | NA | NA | CASSYTGTGFHTQYF | TGTGCCAGCAGTTACACAGGGACGGGTTTTCATACGCAGTATTTT
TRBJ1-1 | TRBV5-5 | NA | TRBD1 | CASRIQGASEAFF | TGTGCCAGCAGGATACAGGGGGCCAGTGAAGCTTTCTTT
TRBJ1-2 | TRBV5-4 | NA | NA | CASSLRGTRYGYTF | TGTGCCAGCAGTCTAAGGGGGACGAGGTATGGCTACACCTTC
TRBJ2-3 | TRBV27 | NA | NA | CASSPRVTDTQYF | TGTGCCAGCAGTCCGCGGGTCACAGATACGCAGTATTTT
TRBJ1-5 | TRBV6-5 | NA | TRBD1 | CASSPAGQVGQPQHF | TGTGCCAGCAGTCCGGCGGGACAGGTGGGTCAGCCCCAGCATTTT
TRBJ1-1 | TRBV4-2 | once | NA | CASSQDGAGNTEAFF | TGTGCCAGCAGCCAAGATGGTGCCGGGAACACTGAAGCTTTCTTT
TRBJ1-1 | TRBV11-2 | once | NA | CASSLVGFGTPAFF | TGTGCCAGCAGCTTAGTGGGGTTTGGGACACCGGCTTTCTTT
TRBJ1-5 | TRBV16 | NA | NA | CASSQFLTGNQPQHF | TGTGCCAGCAGCCAATTTCTTACAGGTAATCAGCCCCAGCATTTT
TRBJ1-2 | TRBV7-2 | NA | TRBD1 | CAITGDVHGYTF | TGTGCCATCACAGGGGATGTACATGGCTACACCTTC
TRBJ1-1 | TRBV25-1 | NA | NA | CASISTARGAFF | TGTGCCAGCATTTCAACGGCCAGGGGAGCTTTCTTT
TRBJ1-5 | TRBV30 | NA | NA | CAWSGGDVSNQPQHF | TGTGCCTGGAGTGGGGGGGACGTAAGCAATCAGCCCCAGCATTTT
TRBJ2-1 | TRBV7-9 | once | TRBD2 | CASSLRSRTSHNEQFF | TGTGCCAGCAGCTTACGCTCCCGGACTAGCCACAATGAGCAGTTCTTC
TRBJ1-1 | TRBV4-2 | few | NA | CASSKEQMNTEAFF | TGTGCCAGCAGCAAAGAGCAGATGAACACTGAAGCTTTCTTT
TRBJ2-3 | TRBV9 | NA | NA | CASSNRVDTQYF | TGTGCCAGCAGCAACCGGGTAGATACGCAGTATTTT
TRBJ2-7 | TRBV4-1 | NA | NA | CASSQQWQSYEQYF | TGCGCCAGCAGCCAACAATGGCAAAGCTACGAGCAGTACTTC
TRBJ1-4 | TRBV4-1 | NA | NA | CASSQPKGGEATNEKLFF | TGCGCCAGCAGCCAACCCAAGGGCGGGGAGGCGACTAATGAAAAACTGTTTTTT
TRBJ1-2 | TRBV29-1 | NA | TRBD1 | CSVEDRGDSGYTF | TGCAGCGTTGAGGACAGGGGTGACTCTGGCTACACCTTC
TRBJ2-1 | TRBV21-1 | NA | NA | CASSKKTGPEQFF | TGTGCCAGCAGCAAAAAAACAGGGCCCGAGCAGTTCTTC
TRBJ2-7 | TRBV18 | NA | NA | CASSPGRDYEQYF | TGTGCCAGCTCACCTGGGCGAGACTACGAGCAGTACTTC
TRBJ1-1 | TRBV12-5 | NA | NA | CASSLDRWKAFF | TGTGCTAGTTCGTTAGACAGGTGGAAAGCTTTCTTT
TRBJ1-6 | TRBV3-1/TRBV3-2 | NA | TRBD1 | CASSTGQYNSPLHF | TGTGCCAGCAGCACGGGACAGTATAATTCACCCCTCCACTTT
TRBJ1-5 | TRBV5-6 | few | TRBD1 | CASSLMTGNQHF | TGTGCCAGCAGCTTGATGACAGGGAATCAGCATTTT
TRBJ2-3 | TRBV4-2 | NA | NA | CASSQDMDTQYF | TGTGCCAGCAGCCAAGACATGGATACGCAGTATTTT
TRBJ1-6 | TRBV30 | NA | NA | CAWREPGFYSPLHF | TGTGCCTGGAGGGAGCCGGGATTTTATTCACCCCTCCACTTT
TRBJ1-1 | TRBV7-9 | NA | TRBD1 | CASSEQGRNTEAFF | TGTGCCAGCAGCGAACAGGGGAGGAACACTGAAGCTTTCTTT
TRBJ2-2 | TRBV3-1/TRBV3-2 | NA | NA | CASSSNRVGFGELFF | TGTGCCAGCAGCTCAAACAGGGTGGGATTCGGGGAGCTGTTTTTT
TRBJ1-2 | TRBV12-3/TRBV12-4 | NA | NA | CASSLAPREGYTF | TGTGCCAGCAGTTTAGCGCCACGGGAAGGCTACACCTTC
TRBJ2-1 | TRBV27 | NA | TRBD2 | CASSAGTSGSNEQFF | TGTGCCAGCAGTGCCGGGACTAGCGGGAGTAACGAGCAGTTCTTC
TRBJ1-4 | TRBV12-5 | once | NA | CASGLVLGSGGEKLFF | TGTGCTAGTGGTTTGGTACTGGGTTCTGGAGGAGAAAAACTGTTTTTT
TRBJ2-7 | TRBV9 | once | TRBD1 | CASSPGTGPRYEQYF | TGTGCCAGCAGCCCAGGGACAGGGCCTAGGTACGAGCAGTACTTC
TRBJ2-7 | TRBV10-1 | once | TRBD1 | CASSTGQAPYEQYF | TGCGCCAGCAGTACCGGACAGGCTCCCTACGAGCAGTACTTC
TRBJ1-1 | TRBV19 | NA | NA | CASSNPNRAGDTEAFF | TGTGCCAGTAGTAACCCGAACAGGGCCGGAGACACTGAAGCTTTCTTT